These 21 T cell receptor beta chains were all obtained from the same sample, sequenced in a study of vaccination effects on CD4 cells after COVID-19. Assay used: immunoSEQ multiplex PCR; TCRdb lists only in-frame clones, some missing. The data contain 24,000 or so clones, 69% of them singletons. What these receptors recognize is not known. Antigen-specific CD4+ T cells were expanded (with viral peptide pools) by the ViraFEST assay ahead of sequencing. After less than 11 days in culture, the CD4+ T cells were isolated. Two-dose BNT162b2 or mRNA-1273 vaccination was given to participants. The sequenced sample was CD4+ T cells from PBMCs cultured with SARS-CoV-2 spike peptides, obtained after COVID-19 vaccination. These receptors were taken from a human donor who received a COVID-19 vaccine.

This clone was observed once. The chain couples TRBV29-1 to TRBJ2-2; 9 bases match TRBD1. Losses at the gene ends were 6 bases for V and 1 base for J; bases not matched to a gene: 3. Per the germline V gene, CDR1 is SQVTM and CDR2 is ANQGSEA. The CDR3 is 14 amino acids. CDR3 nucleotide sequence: TGCAGCGTAGGACAGGGGATGAACACCGGGGAGCTGTTTTTT. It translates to CSVGQGMNTGELFF.

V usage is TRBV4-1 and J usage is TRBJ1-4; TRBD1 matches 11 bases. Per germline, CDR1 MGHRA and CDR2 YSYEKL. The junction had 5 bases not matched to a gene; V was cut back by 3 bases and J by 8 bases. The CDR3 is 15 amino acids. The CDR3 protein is CASSQGQGEGEKLFF. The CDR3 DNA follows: TGCGCCAGCAGCCAGGGACAGGGGGAAGGAGAAAAACTGTTTTTT.

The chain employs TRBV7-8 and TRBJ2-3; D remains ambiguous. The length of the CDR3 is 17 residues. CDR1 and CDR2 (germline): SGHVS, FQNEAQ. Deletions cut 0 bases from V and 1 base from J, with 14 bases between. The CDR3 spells CASSLALTRKGTDTQYF. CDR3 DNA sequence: TGTGCCAGCAGCTTAGCGTTGACCCGGAAGGGCACAGATACGCAGTATTTT.

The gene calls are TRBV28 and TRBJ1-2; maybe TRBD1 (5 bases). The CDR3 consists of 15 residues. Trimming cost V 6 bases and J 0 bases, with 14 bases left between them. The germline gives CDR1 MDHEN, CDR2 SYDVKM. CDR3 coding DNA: TGTGCCAGCAGACGGGGGAGGACTTCTAACTATGGCTACACCTTC. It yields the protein CASRRGRTSNYGYTF.

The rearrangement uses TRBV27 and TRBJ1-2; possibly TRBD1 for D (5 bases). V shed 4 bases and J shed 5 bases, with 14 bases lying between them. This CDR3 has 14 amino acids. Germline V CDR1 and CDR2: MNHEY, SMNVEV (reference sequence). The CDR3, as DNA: TGTGCCAGCAGTTCCCCGGGACGGGGATATGGCTACACCTTC. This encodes CASSSPGRGYGYTF.

For the CDR3, the DNA is TGTGCCAGCAGCTTACTAGCGGGAGCCCAAGAGACCCAGTACTTC. Its translation is CASSLLAGAQETQYF. The gene calls are TRBV7-2 and TRBJ2-5, with 10 bases aligning to TRBD2. The V gene's germline CDR1 is SGHTA and CDR2 FQGNSA. This CDR3 spans 15 amino acids. V trimming: 2 bases; J trimming: 1 base; junction bases outside the gene matches: 1.

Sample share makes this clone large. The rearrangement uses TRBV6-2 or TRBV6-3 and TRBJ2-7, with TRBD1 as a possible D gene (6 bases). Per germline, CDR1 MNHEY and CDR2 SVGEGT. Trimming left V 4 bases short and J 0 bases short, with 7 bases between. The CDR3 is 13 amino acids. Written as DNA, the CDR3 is TGTGCCAGCAGTTTGACAGGCTCCTACGAGCAGTACTTC. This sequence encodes CASSLTGSYEQYF.

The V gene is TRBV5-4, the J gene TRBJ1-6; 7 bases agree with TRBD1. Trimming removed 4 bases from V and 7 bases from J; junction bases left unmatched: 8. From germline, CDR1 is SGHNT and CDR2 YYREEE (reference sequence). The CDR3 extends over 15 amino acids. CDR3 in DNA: TGTGCCAGCAGCACAACGGGACAGTCGAATTCACCCCTCCACTTT. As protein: CASSTTGQSNSPLHF.

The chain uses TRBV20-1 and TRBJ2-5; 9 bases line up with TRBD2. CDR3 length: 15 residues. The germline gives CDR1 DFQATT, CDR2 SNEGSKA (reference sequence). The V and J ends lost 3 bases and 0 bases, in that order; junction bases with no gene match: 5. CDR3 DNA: TGCAGTGCTAGTCCCAGCGGGGGGTACCAAGAGACCCAGTACTTC. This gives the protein CSASPSGGYQETQYF.

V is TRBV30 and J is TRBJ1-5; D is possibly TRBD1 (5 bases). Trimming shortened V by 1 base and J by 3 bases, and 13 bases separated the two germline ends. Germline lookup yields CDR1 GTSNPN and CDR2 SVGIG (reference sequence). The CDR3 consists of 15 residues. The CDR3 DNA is TGTGCCTGGAGTGCAAAGGGACTGTACAATCAGCCCCAGCATTTT. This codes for CAWSAKGLYNQPQHF. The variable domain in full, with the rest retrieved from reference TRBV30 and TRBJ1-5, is SQTIHQWPATLVQPVGSPLSLECTVEGTSNPNLYWYRQAAGRGLQLLFYSVGIGQISSEVPQNLSASRPQDRQFILSSKKLLLSDSGFYLCAWSAKGLYNQPQHFGDGTRLSIL.

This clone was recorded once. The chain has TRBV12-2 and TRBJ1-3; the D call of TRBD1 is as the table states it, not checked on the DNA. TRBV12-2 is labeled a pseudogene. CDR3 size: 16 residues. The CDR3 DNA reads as TGTGCAAGTCGCTTAGTCCCAGGGTACTCTGGAAACACCATATATTTT. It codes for CASRLVPGYSGNTIYF.

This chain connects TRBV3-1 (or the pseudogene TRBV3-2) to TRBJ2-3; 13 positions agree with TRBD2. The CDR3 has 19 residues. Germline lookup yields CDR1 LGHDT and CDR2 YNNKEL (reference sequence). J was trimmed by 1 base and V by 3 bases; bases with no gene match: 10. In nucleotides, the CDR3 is TGTGCCAGCAGCCAGGGGGGACTAGCGGGATTGTGGGGCACAGATACGCAGTATTTT. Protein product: CASSQGGLAGLWGTDTQYF.

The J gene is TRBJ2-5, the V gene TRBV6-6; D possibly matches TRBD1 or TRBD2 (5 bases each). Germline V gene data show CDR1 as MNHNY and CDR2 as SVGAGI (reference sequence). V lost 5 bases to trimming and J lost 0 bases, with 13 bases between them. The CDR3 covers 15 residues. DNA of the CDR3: TGTGCCAGCAGTCCCCACGGGACGGACCAAGAGACCCAGTACTTC. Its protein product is CASSPHGTDQETQYF.

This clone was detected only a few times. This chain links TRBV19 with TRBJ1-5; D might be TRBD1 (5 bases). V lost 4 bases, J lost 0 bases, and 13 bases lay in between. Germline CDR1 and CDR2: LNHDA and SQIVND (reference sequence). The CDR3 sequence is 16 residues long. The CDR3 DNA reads TGTGCCAGTAGTAAACACCGGGACTTTAGCAATCAGCCCCAGCATTTT. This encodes CASSKHRDFSNQPQHF.

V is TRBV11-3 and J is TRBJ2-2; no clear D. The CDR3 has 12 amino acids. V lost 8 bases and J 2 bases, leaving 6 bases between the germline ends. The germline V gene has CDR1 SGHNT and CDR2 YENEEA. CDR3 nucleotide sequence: TGTGCCAGCGGAAGTAACACCGGGGAGCTGTTTTTT. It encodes CASGSNTGELFF.

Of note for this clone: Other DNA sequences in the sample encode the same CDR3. The CDR3: CASSPPGLAEETQYF. Written as DNA, the CDR3 is TGTGCCAGCTCACCACCGGGACTAGCGGAAGAGACCCAGTACTTC. The chain carries TRBV18 and TRBJ2-5, with 11 bases fitting TRBD2. The CDR3 loop spans 15 amino acids. Germline CDR1 KGHSH, CDR2 LQKENI. With 0 bases clipped from V and 3 bases from J, the junction kept 0 bases outside the gene matches.

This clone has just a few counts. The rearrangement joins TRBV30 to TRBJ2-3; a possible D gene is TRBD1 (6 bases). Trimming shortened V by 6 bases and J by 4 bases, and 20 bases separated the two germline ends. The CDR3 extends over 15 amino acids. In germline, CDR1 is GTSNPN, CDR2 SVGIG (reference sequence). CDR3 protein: CACQKGVGIPDTQYF. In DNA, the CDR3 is TGTGCCTGCCAAAAGGGGGTGGGGATCCCAGATACGCAGTATTTT.

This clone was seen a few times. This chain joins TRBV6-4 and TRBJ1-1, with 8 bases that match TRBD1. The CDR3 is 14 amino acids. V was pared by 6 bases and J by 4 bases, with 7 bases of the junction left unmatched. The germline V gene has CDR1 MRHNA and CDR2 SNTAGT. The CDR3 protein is CASSRDRGVTEAFF. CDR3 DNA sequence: TGTGCCAGCAGCCGAGACAGGGGAGTCACTGAAGCTTTCTTT.

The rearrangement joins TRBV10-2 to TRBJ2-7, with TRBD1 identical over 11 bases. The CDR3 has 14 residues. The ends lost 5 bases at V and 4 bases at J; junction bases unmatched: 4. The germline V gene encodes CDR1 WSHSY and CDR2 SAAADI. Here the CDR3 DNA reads TGCGCCAGCAGTCACCGGGACAGGGGGTACGAGCAGTACTTC. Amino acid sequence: CASSHRDRGYEQYF.

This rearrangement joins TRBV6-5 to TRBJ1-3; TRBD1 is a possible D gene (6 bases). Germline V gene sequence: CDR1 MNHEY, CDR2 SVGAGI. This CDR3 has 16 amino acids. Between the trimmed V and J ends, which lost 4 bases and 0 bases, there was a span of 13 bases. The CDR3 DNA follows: TGTGCCAGCAGTTCGCCGGGACACCGCTCTGGAAACACCATATATTTT. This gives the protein CASSSPGHRSGNTIYF.

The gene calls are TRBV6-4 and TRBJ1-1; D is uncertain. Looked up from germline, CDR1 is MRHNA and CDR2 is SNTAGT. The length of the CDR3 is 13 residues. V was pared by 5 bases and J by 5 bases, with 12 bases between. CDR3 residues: CASSNGPRTEAFF. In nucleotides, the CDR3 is TGTGCCAGCAGTAACGGACCTAGAACTGAAGCTTTCTTT.